This is a list of T cell receptor beta chains from one sample in a study of technical replicates of blood from a few donors. Repertoires were generated with immunoSEQ multiplex PCR, while TCRdb's copy carries only in-frame clones and drops some. The sample has some 75,000 clones, 96% seen once. The sample comprised T cells isolated from PBMCs. The receptors shown here come from a human donor in good health. CDR3s include the opening cysteine and the closing phenylalanine or tryptophan. The D gene is left open where the match is weak. Not all rows give a size; the values are once, few, many and, for expanded clones, a class.

D,V,J,size,DNA,CDR3
NA,TRBV27,TRBJ2-7,NA,TGTGCCAGCAGTCCGGGAAGCTCCTACGAGCAGTACTTC,CASSPGSSYEQYF
NA,TRBV2,TRBJ2-7,NA,TGTGCCAGCAGTGAAGCGTCCCAGAACGAGCAGTACTTC,CASSEASQNEQYF
NA,TRBV5-8,TRBJ1-5,NA,TGTGCCAGCATGAATGCGGGGGAAATAGGTCAGCCCCAGCATTTT,CASMNAGEIGQPQHF
TRBD1,TRBV28,TRBJ2-7,NA,TGTGCCAGCAGTTATAGGGCAGGGACAGGGGACAACGAGCAGTACTTC,CASSYRAGTGDNEQYF
TRBD2,TRBV5-4,TRBJ2-1,NA,TGTGCCAGCAGCTGGCGGGAGGGCCTCGAGCAGTTCTTC,CASSWREGLEQFF
NA,TRBV5-5,TRBJ2-7,NA,TGTGCCAGCAGCTCACAGAGTTCCTACGAGCAGTACTTC,CASSSQSSYEQYF
NA,TRBV28,TRBJ2-1,NA,TGTGCCAGCAGGACCGGTGGACTCGCCCTCGGTGAGCAGTTCTTC,CASRTGGLALGEQFF
NA,TRBV29-1,TRBJ1-2,NA,TGCAGCGTCGAGCGGACGGGTAACTATGGCTACACCTTC,CSVERTGNYGYTF
NA,TRBV19,TRBJ1-2,NA,TGTGCCAGTAGCGTAGGGGCGTGGGGCTACACCTTC,CASSVGAWGYTF
NA,TRBV9,TRBJ2-3,NA,TGTGCCAGCAGCGTAGGGCTAGCCGGGGATACGCAGTATTTT,CASSVGLAGDTQYF
NA,TRBV6-5,TRBJ2-5,NA,TGTGCCAGCACCAAACTTGGGGGGAACGAAGAGACCCAGTACTTC,CASTKLGGNEETQYF
TRBD1,TRBV28,TRBJ1-2,NA,TGTGCCAGCAGTTTGGGACAGGGGAACTATGGCTACACCTTC,CASSLGQGNYGYTF
TRBD1,TRBV5-4,TRBJ1-4,NA,TGTGCCAGCAGCTCGGGACAGGCAAATGAAAAACTGTTTTTT,CASSSGQANEKLFF
TRBD2,TRBV9,TRBJ2-3,NA,TGTGCCAGCAGCGTAGCTCGGCTAGCGGGAGAGGTTGATACGCAGTATTTT,CASSVARLAGEVDTQYF
NA,TRBV19,TRBJ2-5,NA,TGTGCCAGTAATTCCGGCGGGGTAGGTGAGACCCAGTACTTC,CASNSGGVGETQYF
NA,TRBV7-2,TRBJ1-1,NA,TGTGCCAGCAGCTCATCCCGGGAGATCACTGAAGCTTTCTTT,CASSSSREITEAFF
NA,TRBV10-1,TRBJ2-2,NA,TGCGCCAGCAGTGAACAGGGAGATGACACCGGGGAGCTGTTTTTT,CASSEQGDDTGELFF
TRBD2,TRBV7-6,TRBJ2-1,NA,TGTGCCAGCAGCCCGATAAGCGGGGCCTACAATGAGCAGTTCTTC,CASSPISGAYNEQFF
NA,TRBV4-1,TRBJ1-1,NA,TGCGCCAGCAGCCCCCCCATGAACACTGAAGCTTTCTTT,CASSPPMNTEAFF
TRBD2,TRBV4-1,TRBJ2-7,NA,TGCGCCAGCAGCCTCACAATAGCGGGAGAAAACGGGTATGGGCAGTACTTC,CASSLTIAGENGYGQYF
NA,TRBV7-2,TRBJ2-1,NA,TGTGCCAGCAGCGCTACCGGGACTCGATACAATGAGCAGTTCTTC,CASSATGTRYNEQFF
NA,TRBV19,TRBJ2-7,NA,TGTGCCAGCGGAGAGAGCTACGAGCAGTACTTC,CASGESYEQYF
NA,TRBV9,TRBJ2-3,NA,TGTGCCAGCAGCGTAGGGACTGGACCCAGCACAGATACGCAGTATTTT,CASSVGTGPSTDTQYF
NA,TRBV19,TRBJ1-1,NA,TGTGCCAGTAGTCCAGGGCAGGAAAACACTGAAGCTTTCTTT,CASSPGQENTEAFF
NA,TRBV2,TRBJ1-5,NA,TGTGCCAGCAGGAGGACATCAGAAAATCAGCCCCAGCATTTT,CASRRTSENQPQHF
TRBD1,TRBV5-4,TRBJ2-7,NA,TGTGCCAGCAGTGCAGTCGGACAGGGGACTAACGAGCAGTACTTC,CASSAVGQGTNEQYF
NA,TRBV6-5,TRBJ2-1,NA,TGTGCCAGCAGTTACGGAGACTCCTACAATGAGCAGTTCTTC,CASSYGDSYNEQFF
NA,TRBV4-3,TRBJ1-1,NA,TGCGCCAGCAGCCCGACAGGAGTAGGTTTAGCTTTCTTT,CASSPTGVGLAFF
NA,TRBV28,TRBJ2-7,NA,TGTGCCAGCAGTGGGGGGGACAGGAGCTCCTACGAGCAGTACTTC,CASSGGDRSSYEQYF
NA,TRBV27,TRBJ1-5,NA,TGTGCCAGCAGTCCGGAGATAGGGGTGGATCAGCCCCAGCATTTT,CASSPEIGVDQPQHF
NA,TRBV28,TRBJ2-2,NA,TGTGCCAGCAACGGGACACCCACCGGGGAGCTGTTTTTT,CASNGTPTGELFF
TRBD2,TRBV11-3,TRBJ2-3,NA,TGTGCCAGCAGCTTAACAGCGGGAGAGTGGGGCACAGATACGCAGTATTTT,CASSLTAGEWGTDTQYF
NA,TRBV5-1,TRBJ1-1,NA,TGCGCCAGCAGCTTGGCGAGGAACACTGAAGCTTTCTTT,CASSLARNTEAFF
NA,TRBV7-6,TRBJ2-5,NA,TGTGCCAGCAGCTTTTATAGGCAGGGGGGAAAAGAGACCCAGTACTTC,CASSFYRQGGKETQYF
NA,TRBV6-5,TRBJ1-6,NA,TGTGCCAGCAGTTACTCAGGGGATTATAATTCACCCCTCCACTTT,CASSYSGDYNSPLHF
NA,TRBV28,TRBJ2-7,NA,TGTGCCAGCAGTTTCCCGCAAATTGACAGAGTCTACGAGCAGTACTTC,CASSFPQIDRVYEQYF
TRBD2,TRBV14,TRBJ2-7,NA,TGTGCCAGCAGCCAAGAGCTAGCGGGTACCTCCTACGAGCAGTACTTC,CASSQELAGTSYEQYF
TRBD1,TRBV9,TRBJ2-7,NA,TGTGCCAGCAGCGTCGGGACAGCGAACTCCTACGAGCAGTACTTC,CASSVGTANSYEQYF
TRBD2,TRBV9,TRBJ2-5,NA,TGTGCCAGCAGCGTTTCGGGGGGACACCAAGAGACCCAGTACTTC,CASSVSGGHQETQYF
TRBD2,TRBV6-6,TRBJ2-1,NA,TGTGCCAGCAGACTAGGGCGGCTAGCGGCCCACAATGAGCAGTTCTTC,CASRLGRLAAHNEQFF
NA,TRBV7-2,TRBJ2-3,NA,TGTGCCAGCAGCCAGTCCCGGGGTAGCACAGATACGCAGTATTTT,CASSQSRGSTDTQYF
TRBD2,TRBV4-1,TRBJ2-7,once,TGCGCCAGCAGCCAAGGATGGGACTACAAACCTTACGAGCAGTACTTC,CASSQGWDYKPYEQYF
NA,TRBV7-9,TRBJ1-4,NA,TGTGCCAGCAGCGCCCTGACTCTCCCTAAGGAAAAACTGTTTTTT,CASSALTLPKEKLFF
TRBD2,TRBV5-4,TRBJ2-7,NA,TGTGCCAGCTTTGAGGCGGGAGTCTACGAGCAGTACTTC,CASFEAGVYEQYF
NA,TRBV10-3,TRBJ1-1,NA,TGTGCCCACAGCAGTACTATAGGGGGGAACACTGAAGCTTTCTTT,CAHSSTIGGNTEAFF
NA,TRBV5-4,TRBJ1-1,NA,TGTGCCAGCAGCTTGGATCGGGGTAAGAACACTGAAGCTTTCTTT,CASSLDRGKNTEAFF
NA,TRBV27,TRBJ2-7,NA,TGTGCCAGCATTGGCAGGGCCAACGAGCAGTACTTC,CASIGRANEQYF
NA,TRBV27,TRBJ1-2,NA,TGTGCCAGCGGATTCCACAGTAACTATGGCTACACCTTC,CASGFHSNYGYTF
NA,TRBV11-2,TRBJ1-1,NA,TGTGCCAGCAGCCCTCCCGGTACAGCGAACACTGAAGCTTTCTTT,CASSPPGTANTEAFF
NA,TRBV5-1,TRBJ2-7,NA,TGCGCCAGCAGCTTGGAACAGGGCCTACAGCGGGACACCTCCTACGAGCAGTACTTC,CASSLEQGLQRDTSYEQYF
TRBD2,TRBV27,TRBJ2-5,once,TGTGCCAGCAGGCCGGGACTAGCTTTTGAGACCCAGTACTTC,CASRPGLAFETQYF
NA,TRBV5-6,TRBJ2-7,NA,TGTGCCAGCAGCTTGGTTCGGGGTGCCGAGCAGTACTTC,CASSLVRGAEQYF
TRBD2,TRBV7-9,TRBJ2-3,NA,TGTGCCAGCAGTCCACTCAAGCGGGACTATATCACAGATACGCAGTATTTT,CASSPLKRDYITDTQYF
TRBD2,TRBV27,TRBJ2-7,NA,TGTGCCAGCAGCCAGACTAGCGGGATAGATTGGCAGTACTTC,CASSQTSGIDWQYF